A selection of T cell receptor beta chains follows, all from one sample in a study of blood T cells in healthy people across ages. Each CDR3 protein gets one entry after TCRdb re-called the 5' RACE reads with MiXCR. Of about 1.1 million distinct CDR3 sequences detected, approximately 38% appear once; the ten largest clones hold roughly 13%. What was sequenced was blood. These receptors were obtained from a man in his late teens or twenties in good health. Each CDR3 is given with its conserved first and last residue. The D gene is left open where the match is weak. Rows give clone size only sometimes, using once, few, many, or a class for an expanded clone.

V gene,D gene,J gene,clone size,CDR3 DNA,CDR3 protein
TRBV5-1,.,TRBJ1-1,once,TGCGCCAGCAGCTCCCTCGGGCCCGCACACACTGAAGCTTTCTTT,CASSSLGPAHTEAFF
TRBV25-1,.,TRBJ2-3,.,TGTGCCAGCAGTGACGGACCAGGAACAGATACGCAGTATTTT,CASSDGPGTDTQYF
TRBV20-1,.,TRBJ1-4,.,TGCAGTGCCCGACCGTCAACTAATGAAAAACTGTTTTTT,CSARPSTNEKLFF
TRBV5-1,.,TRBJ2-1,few,TGCGCCAGCAGCTCCCCCAACTCCCATGAGCAGTTCTTC,CASSSPNSHEQFF
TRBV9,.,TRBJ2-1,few,TGTGCCAGCAGCGTAGCGAGGGTGCCCTCGGGCAATGAGCAGTTCTTC,CASSVARVPSGNEQFF
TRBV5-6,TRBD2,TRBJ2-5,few,TGTGCCAGCAGGATGGGACTATCCCCTAGGAATGAGCAGTACTTC,CASRMGLSPRNEQYF
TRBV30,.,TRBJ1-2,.,TGTGCCTGGCGACTTGGGGGGCGCCGGAACTATGGCTACACCTTC,CAWRLGGRRNYGYTF
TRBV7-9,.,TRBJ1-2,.,TGTGCCAGCAGCTTACCTCAGCTTACCTACACCTTC,CASSLPQLTYTF
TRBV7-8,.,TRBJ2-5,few,TGTGCCAGCAGCTTAGTTGTCAGGATACTCCAAGAGACCCAGTACTTC,CASSLVVRILQETQYF
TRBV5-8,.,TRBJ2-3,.,TGTGCCACCAGGGGTCTGAACACAGATACGCAGTGTTTT,CATRGLNTDTQCF
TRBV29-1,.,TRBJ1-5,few,TGCAGCCTATTTTATAGCAATCAGCCCCAGCATTTT,CSLFYSNQPQHF